The subject of this entry is one T cell receptor (beta chain). Its specificity is unknown. The sample is drawn from a study of OX40 agonist ivuxolimab in advanced cancers. Study in general: Clinicians treated patients with ivuxolimab, an agonistic anti-OX40 (CD134) antibody. Prior anti-PD-1, anti-PD-L1 or anti-CTLA-4 therapy was allowed; 40% to 50% had some. The study's findings and limits: Determination of antigen specificity was not performed for the expanded peripheral T cells. On average, CD8+ T cells showed a greater number of expanded clones than CD4+.

This table comes from immunoSEQ multiplex PCR, and its TCRdb copy is limited to in-frame clones, with some not included. The table lists under 25,000 clones, approximately 85% of them singletons, with 33% in the top ten. Germline V lookup: CDR1 MNHEY, CDR2 SVGAGI. The CDR3 runs to 14 residues. The V and J ends lost 6 bases and 0 bases respectively, with 12 bases between them. The sample here was CD4+ or CD8+ T cells sorted from blood, taken in a trial of the OX40 agonist ivuxolimab. The clonotype was recovered from an adult with an advanced solid tumor such as melanoma, head and neck, liver or kidney cancer. This sequence joins TRBV6-5 and TRBJ2-7; TRBD2 is a possible D gene (5 bases). The CDR3 nucleotides are TGTGCCAGCAGCTCCCTCGGGGTCTCCTACGAGCAGTACTTC. Its translation is CASSSLGVSYEQYF.